The 25 T cell receptor beta chains below were found in one sample sequenced in a study of T cell repertoires in cytomegalovirus infection. TCRdb passed the reads through MiXCR, listing each CDR3 protein once. This repertoire shows about 76,000 distinct CDR3 sequences, less than 4.5% found once; its top ten account for roughly 4.4%. Sequenced: PBMCs. These receptors were taken from a human donor in good health (CMV status not recorded). Some clones in this sample may be carry-over from other donors' samples.

This clonotype was counted ten times or more. The chain is built from TRBV2 and TRBJ2-3; maybe TRBD2 (5 bases). Trimming removed 0 bases at V and 8 bases at J, with 9 bases between. The germline V gene has CDR1 SNHLY and CDR2 FYNNEI. This CDR3 has 13 residues. For the CDR3, the DNA is TGTGCCAGCAGTGAAGCCGCCCGGGGTACGCAGTATTTT. This sequence encodes CASSEAARGTQYF.

At least ten counts were recorded for this clonotype. The chain uses TRBV10-3 and TRBJ1-1, with D perhaps TRBD1 (5 bases). CDR1 and CDR2 (germline): ENHRY, SYGVKD. The V and J ends lost 3 bases and 3 bases respectively, with 11 bases between them. The CDR3 is 14 residues long. This CDR3 is CAISEIAGDTEAFF. The CDR3 nucleotides read TGTGCCATCAGTGAAATTGCGGGGGACACTGAAGCTTTCTTT.

The J gene is TRBJ1-4, the V gene TRBV6-1, with a tentative D call TRBD1 (6 bases). Trimming pared 7 bases from V and 4 bases from J, leaving 10 bases between. Germline lookup yields CDR1 MNHNS and CDR2 SASEGT. The CDR3 consists of 13 residues. The CDR3 DNA sequence: TGTGCCAGCATCGGACAGTATAATGAAAAACTGTTTTTT. Translating it yields CASIGQYNEKLFF.

This clonotype was seen many times. The chain has TRBV6-5 and TRBJ2-5; D possibly corresponds to TRBD2 (6 bases). This CDR3 contains 12 residues. The ends were cut back, 2 bases at V and 6 bases at J, with 7 bases in the middle. The V gene's germline CDR1 is MNHEY and CDR2 SVGAGI. The CDR3 here is CASSYGGKTQYF. The CDR3 bases are TGTGCCAGCAGTTACGGGGGGAAGACCCAGTACTTC.

At least ten counts were recorded for this clonotype. The chain links TRBV28 to TRBJ2-3; D not resolved. The CDR3 contains 13 residues. Trimming stripped 7 bases from V and 2 bases from J, with 10 bases between. CDR1 and CDR2 (germline): MDHEN, SYDVKM. The CDR3 DNA sequence: TGTGCCAGCAAATGGTTGGTCACAGATACGCAGTATTTT. The encoded protein is CASKWLVTDTQYF.

This clonotype was counted ten times or more. J is TRBJ2-1 and V is TRBV7-8; D remains ambiguous. Trimming removed 2 bases at V and 6 bases at J, with 14 bases between. CDR1 and CDR2 (germline): SGHVS, FQNEAQ. This CDR3 region has 15 residues. CDR3 region: CASSLPRISLNEQFF. The CDR3 DNA reads TGTGCCAGCAGCTTACCTAGGATTAGCCTCAATGAGCAGTTCTTC.

This clonotype was seen at least ten times. The CDR3, as DNA: TGCAGTGCTAGTCACCCCCCACAGGGGGAAGCTTTCTTT. Its protein product is CSASHPPQGEAFF. V is TRBV20-1 and J is TRBJ1-1, with TRBD1 matching 7 bases. J lost 8 bases, V lost 3 bases, and 9 bases had no gene match. Germline loops: CDR1 DFQATT, CDR2 SNEGSKA (reference sequence). The CDR3 covers 13 residues.

Many counts were recorded for this clonotype. The V gene is TRBV2, the J gene TRBJ2-1; the D gene is possibly TRBD2 (5 bases). CDR3 size: 17 residues. Germline CDR1 and CDR2: SNHLY and FYNNEI. The V end lost 5 bases, the J end lost 2 bases, and 19 bases lay between the germline ends. CDR3 amino acids: CASSPGEFRGPYNEQFF. For the CDR3, the DNA is TGTGCCAGCAGTCCCGGGGAGTTTAGAGGCCCCTACAATGAGCAGTTCTTC.

As to this clonotype: This may be a read error, as it is one base from a much larger clone. The V call is TRBV7-4, the J call TRBJ2-5, with D possibly matching TRBD2 (5 bases). CDR1 SGHVT and CDR2 SQSDAQ come from the germline V gene. This CDR3 is built from 14 residues. CDR3: CVSTPATAANTQYF. For the CDR3, the DNA is TGTGTCAGCACCCCCGCCACAGCGGCTAATACCCAGTACTTC.

There are many counts of this clonotype. V and J are TRBV4-1 and TRBJ1-6; D call uncertain. CDR1 and CDR2 (germline): MGHRA, YSYEKL. The CDR3 sequence is 15 residues long. Trimming cost V 0 bases and J 7 bases, with 10 bases left between them. CDR3 loop: CASSQDGEGNSPLHF. The CDR3 DNA sequence: TGCGCCAGCAGCCAAGATGGGGAAGGAAATTCACCCCTCCACTTT.

This clonotype was picked up many times. This rearrangement joins TRBV7-9 to TRBJ1-1, with D hard to call. Germline V gives CDR1 SEHNR, CDR2 FQNEAQ (reference sequence). Trimming removed 5 bases from V and 11 bases from J, with 15 bases in between. The CDR3 consists of 12 residues. The CDR3 nucleotides are TGTGCCAGCAGCCCCGGACGGCAAGGGGCTTTCTTT. As protein: CASSPGRQGAFF.

This clonotype was found many times. This chain joins TRBV28 and TRBJ1-4, with D possibly matching TRBD1 (5 bases). Trimming removed 6 bases at V and 8 bases at J, with 19 bases between. Germline lookup yields CDR1 MDHEN and CDR2 SYDVKM. CDR3 size: 15 residues. The CDR3 spells CASRTGGGASEKLFF. The DNA of the CDR3 is TGTGCCAGCAGGACCGGGGGGGGAGCCTCCGAAAAACTGTTTTTT.

Ten or more counts support this clonotype. This chain uses TRBV13 with TRBJ2-6, with D unresolved. This CDR3 comprises 13 residues. The germline V gene encodes CDR1 PRHDT and CDR2 FYEKMQ (reference sequence). V lost 1 base and J lost 12, with 10 bases in between. This CDR3 is CASSLETTRVLTF. The CDR3 DNA reads TGTGCCAGCAGCTTAGAGACGACTCGCGTCCTGACTTTC.

At least ten counts were recorded for this clonotype. CDR3: CASSSGQGPLKAFF. CDR3 DNA sequence: TGTGCCAGCAGTTCCGGACAGGGACCACTGAAAGCTTTCTTT. This rearrangement joins TRBV12-3 or TRBV12-4 to TRBJ1-1; TRBD1 matches 8 bases. This CDR3 is built from 14 residues. J was trimmed by 9 bases and V by 4 bases; bases with no gene match: 10.

This clonotype was found many times. V usage is TRBV28 and J usage is TRBJ2-7, with D hard to call. V lost 3 bases and J 2 bases, leaving 11 bases between the germline ends. The CDR3 spans 14 residues. Per germline, CDR1 MDHEN and CDR2 SYDVKM. The CDR3 protein is CASSFGPGAYEQYF. The DNA for the CDR3 is TGTGCCAGCAGTTTCGGTCCAGGAGCCTACGAGCAGTACTTC.

This clonotype was detected many times. V usage is TRBV28 and J usage is TRBJ1-1; D unclear. This CDR3 contains 10 residues. Trimming left V 6 bases short and J 7 bases short, with 6 bases between. Germline V gives CDR1 MDHEN, CDR2 SYDVKM. This CDR3 is CASRRGEAFF. The DNA for the CDR3 is TGTGCCAGCAGGAGAGGTGAAGCTTTCTTT.

This clonotype was detected many times. CDR3 in amino acids: CSAGDSLTAWDNQPQHF. In DNA form, the CDR3 reads TGCAGTGCCGGGGACAGCTTAACCGCGTGGGACAATCAGCCCCAGCATTTT. This sequence joins TRBV20-1 and TRBJ1-5; TRBD1 aligns across 7 bases. J was trimmed by 3 bases and V by 6 bases; bases with no gene match: 17. Germline CDR1 and CDR2: DFQATT and SNEGSKA (reference sequence). The CDR3 runs to 17 residues.

Details on this clonotype: A much more abundant neighbour one base away suggests this may be a read error. The rearrangement links TRBV20-1 to TRBJ1-2; 7 bases agree with TRBD1. The J segment lost 4 bases and the V segment lost 6 bases, leaving 8 bases of the junction unmatched. The CDR3 runs 13 residues. From germline, CDR1 is DFQATT and CDR2 SNEGSKA (reference sequence). The CDR3 DNA reads TGCAGTGCAACCAGGGACAGTCCCTATGGCTACACCTTC. This sequence encodes CSATRDSPYGYTF.

This clonotype was counted many times. V gene TRBV4-3 combines with J gene TRBJ1-2; D is ambiguous. V dropped 0 bases and J dropped 1 base, with 9 bases sitting between them. The CDR3 is 15 amino acids. Per germline, CDR1 LGHNA and CDR2 YSLEER. The CDR3 DNA reads TGCGCCAGCAGCCAAGAATCGAGGGATAACTATGGCTACACCTTC. It encodes CASSQESRDNYGYTF.

This clonotype has ten or more counts. This sequence joins TRBV7-9 and TRBJ1-6; D remains unclear. The length of the CDR3 is 15 residues. Trimming removed 5 bases from V and 7 bases from J, with 15 bases in between. Germline V gene data show CDR1 as SEHNR and CDR2 as FQNEAQ (reference sequence). The chain's CDR3 is CASSQISHPNSPLHF. Here the CDR3 DNA reads TGTGCCAGCAGCCAAATCAGTCACCCGAATTCACCCCTCCACTTT. The full variable domain, its missing parts supplied by reference TRBV7-9 and TRBJ1-6, is DTGVSQNPRHKITKRGQNVTFRCDPISEHNRLYWYRQTLGQGPEFLTYFQNEAQLEKSRLLSDRFSAERPKGSFSTLEIQRTEQGDSAMYLCASSQISHPNSPLHFGNGTRLTVT.

This clonotype was picked up many times. The gene calls are TRBV12-3 or TRBV12-4 and TRBJ1-5; 9 bases line up with TRBD1. This CDR3 is 15 amino acids long. The V gene end was trimmed by 10 bases and the J gene end by 2 bases; junction bases not matched to a gene: 9. The CDR3 DNA reads TGTGCCACCGCTTTGACAGGGGGAGGCAATCAGCCCCAGCATTTT. Amino acid sequence: CATALTGGGNQPQHF.

This clonotype was seen repeatedly, ten times or more. CDR3 coding DNA: TGTGCCAGCAGCTTGATGTTTAAGGGTTCCACTGGAAACACCATATATTTT. Amino acid sequence: CASSLMFKGSTGNTIYF. The genes are TRBV5-6 and TRBJ1-3, with D unresolved. The CDR3 sequence is 17 residues long. Per the germline V gene, CDR1 is SGHDT and CDR2 is YYEEEE. V dropped 1 base and J dropped 2 bases, with 16 bases sitting between them. The whole variable domain, filled in from reference TRBV5-6 and TRBJ1-3, reads DAGVTQSPTHLIKTRGQQVTLRCSPKSGHDTVSWYQQALGQGPQFIFQYYEEEERQRGNFPDRFSGHQFPNYSSELNVNALLLGDSALYLCASSLMFKGSTGNTIYFGEGSWLTVV.

This clonotype has ten or more counts. This chain joins TRBV12-3 or TRBV12-4 and TRBJ1-2; 7 bases map to TRBD1. This CDR3 has 13 amino acids. J lost 5 bases, V lost 5 bases, and 5 bases had no gene match. The CDR3 nucleotides read TGTGCCAGCAGTGCGGGACAGAGATATGGCTACACCTTC. Translating it yields CASSAGQRYGYTF.

This clonotype was recorded many times. This chain uses TRBV7-9 with TRBJ2-7, with TRBD1 as a possible D gene (5 bases). The V gene's germline CDR1 is SEHNR and CDR2 FQNEAQ (reference sequence). This CDR3 contains 14 residues. The V end was cut by 1 base, the J end by 4 bases, with 11 bases between. The CDR3 DNA follows: TGTGCCAGCAGCTTAGAACTCCAGGGTTACGAGCAGTACTTC. The encoded protein is CASSLELQGYEQYF.

This clonotype was recorded many times. This chain links TRBV7-2 with TRBJ1-1, with a tentative D call TRBD1 (5 bases). This CDR3 is built from 15 residues. V shed 6 bases and J shed 1 base, with 15 bases lying between them. Germline V gives CDR1 SGHTA, CDR2 FQGNSA. The CDR3 sequence: CASRATRGGNTEAFF. CDR3 nucleotides: TGTGCCAGCAGGGCCACAAGGGGAGGGAACACTGAAGCTTTCTTT.